This T cell receptor beta chain was identified during a study of regulatory T cells in long-lasting Graves disease (dated by TCRdb to the early 2020s). Turning to the overall study: Newly diagnosed Graves' disease patients had taken antithyroid drugs for less than 3 months. A total of roughly 35 samples underwent TCR sequencing, from about 13 patients with persistent Graves' disease and 20 or so patients with newly diagnosed Graves' disease. The study was registered as a clinical trial and conducted in China. This study used TCR sequencing and RNA sequencing of peripheral blood to compare persistent Graves' disease patients against newly diagnosed Graves' disease patients. The study at large found these results: Only the TCR beta chain was sequenced and analyzed. More public clonotypes were shared among persistent patients (roughly 2,700) than among newly diagnosed patients (roughly 1,000). Compared with newly diagnosed patients, persistent Graves' disease patients had lower TCR Shannon entropy and fewer highly expanded clones, which suggests clonal expansion. As a limitation, the authors acknowledged that the small sample size may reduce accuracy. Peripheral blood alone was examined, since thyroid tissue, which constituted the primary lesion, could not be accessed.

The library was generated by multiplex PCR. Sequencing used an Illumina HiSeq 4000. To build TCR beta libraries, CDR3 regions were amplified by Arm-PCR using iRepertoire HTBI primers. Gel purification was performed on PCR products prior to sequencing. In the source study's methods: Gene usage analysis of CDR3 amino acid clonotypes used the roughly 60 TRBV and about 15 TRBJ segments found across samples. Filtered high-quality paired reads were merged into contigs using COPE and FqMerger. BLAST was used to align contigs to IMGT TRBV, TRBD and TRBJ reference genes, and CDR3 was defined according to IMGT. Highly expanded clones were defined as clonotypes with a frequency above 0.1%. Shannon entropy was used to measure repertoire diversity, and the Gini coefficient was used to measure V-J evenness. A clonotype found in more than one individual was treated as public. TCRdb reworked the public reads: Q25 trimming with fastp, MiXCR clone assembly, productive beta chains retained. Each CDR3 protein gets just one entry, which takes the most common genes and DNA from the rows behind it. The V and J calls shown here were made by TCRdb, not taken from the authors' results. The sample table lists approximately 540,000 distinct CDR3 sequences, approximately 12% of them with a count of one. 8% to 10% of the sample lies in the top ten.

The time point label for this specimen denotes: newly diagnosed GD, antithyroid drugs for less than 3 months. For both TCR sequencing and RNA sequencing, RNA was extracted from PBMCs in TRIzol. The diagnosis of Graves' disease followed American Thyroid Association guidelines. The patients came from an endocrinology department in Xi'an, China. Each patient gave approximately 9.7 milliliters of peripheral blood, collected in an EDTA anticoagulant tube. PBMCs were isolated by Ficoll Paque Plus density gradient separation without further T cell sorting. An Agilent 2100 Bioanalyzer and agarose gel were used to assess RNA quality, and a NanoDrop 2000 was used to measure RNA concentration. As regards this clonotype: What antigen it recognizes has not been identified. No much larger clonotype is one base removed from it; base qualities were not supplied.

The same data also went into a second study, on T cells in Graves' hyperthyroidism and ophthalmopathy. The second source states: Stable Graves' hyperthyroidism was defined as the absence of progression to ophthalmopathy over 18 months of follow-up. Hyperthyroidism patients were newly diagnosed, had a disease duration of under 2 months, and were aged 18 to 65 years. Any patient with an uncontrolled infection, another autoimmune disease, pregnancy or lactation was excluded. Diagnoses were based on clinical symptoms, serum thyroxine and TRAb, thyroid ultrasound and orbital computed tomography. For the first round of RT-PCR on the TCR CDR3, the HTBI primer set was used together with the Qiagen OneStep RT-PCR kit. Most expanded thyroid clonotypes (frequency above 0.001) were also detected in blood, suggesting blood repertoires may reflect thyroid immune responses. Ophthalmopathy was separated from stable hyperthyroidism by a 13 V-J signature model, with roughly 88% sensitivity and 81% to 82% specificity obtained in cross-validation and 80%/75% obtained in testing. In validation, the model predicted progression to ophthalmopathy with just under 71% sensitivity and over 72% specificity, a median of about six months before onset. To identify distinguishing TCR V-J signatures, a discovery cohort of around 100 patients was used, comprising some 45 with Graves' ophthalmopathy and around 57 with stable Graves' hyperthyroidism. Whether ophthalmopathy could be predicted prospectively was tested in an independent validation cohort made up of about 18 hyperthyroidism patients plus 17 patients who later progressed to ophthalmopathy. The roughly 91 discovery patients were randomly split 7:3 into training and test sets. In roughly six Graves' hyperthyroidism patients, the study also compared T-cell repertoires from thyroid tissue with T-cell repertoires from blood. Following sampling, methimazole starting at 30 mg daily was given to hyperthyroidism patients, and high-dose intravenous methylprednisolone was given to ophthalmopathy patients. The libraries were constructed in a second round of multiplex PCR and then size-selected and purified. The libraries were sequenced on an Illumina HiSeq2000 using paired-end 100 bp reads. SOAPnuke was used to process the raw data, throwing out any read that contained adapters or uncalled bases, had a mean Phred below 15, or lacked an exact constant-primer or identifier match. COPE v1.2.5 was used to merge high-quality paired reads, and clonotypes were defined as unique nucleotide sequences. Clonotypes were aligned to IMGT TRBV, TRBD and TRBJ reference segments using MiTCR v1.1. The analysis was restricted to V-J combinations with a frequency above 0.0001, which together covered 98% to 99.2% of the repertoires. A TCS score was defined as the ratio of F50 (clonal expansion) to E x V (chaos), with BLOSUM62-based TCRdist applied between CDR3 peptides within each V-J. Welch's t-statistics and random forest reduced roughly 530 V-J features to 13, which were used in a naive Bayes classifier (R e1071). Sample size was not statistically predetermined, and investigators were not blinded to group allocation. According to the paper, TCR Vbeta CDR3 sequencing was carried out on approximately 140 peripheral blood samples, which came from under 50 ophthalmopathy, around 74 hyperthyroidism and roughly 17 progressor patients.

Sequenced material: peripheral blood mononuclear cells (PBMCs), taken at new diagnosis, from a patient treated with antithyroid drugs. The sequence derives from a woman in her 30s with Graves disease. Donor details come from another sample of the same person, matched by shared clones.

The CDR3 here reads CASRGLAGMNEQFF. At the DNA level, the sequence is TGTGCCAGCAGGGGACTAGCGGGAATGAACGAGCAGTTCTTC. Recombination connected TRBV2 to TRBJ2-7, with TRBD2 matching 13 junction bases. TRBJ2-1 matches the DNA end more closely, so the J call is doubtful. CDR1 and CDR2, per the germline V gene, are SNHLY and FYNNEI. From the cysteine up to the phenylalanine, the CDR3 has a length of 14 residues. Just CDR3 DNA is preserved here, 42 bases in frame from base 1.